One sample yielded the 18 T cell receptor beta chains listed below, sequenced in a study of blood T cell repertoires in COVID-19 (dated by TCRdb to the early 2020s). To prepare the library, the immunoSEQ multiplex PCR assay was applied. TCRdb took this table from immuneACCESS and kept in-frame rearrangements with V and J called. Such tables lack part of the clones; where checked against another copy, unresolved V genes explain under half of the gap, and the rest is unexplained. This sample has more than 250,000 clones in its table, and 70% to 90% of those were observed once. The ten largest clones take up under 5.5% of the sample. The specimen sequenced was peripheral blood. The source of these receptors is a man aged 55 to 69 who had recovered from COVID-19.

This clone has more than one count but fewer than ten. V and J are TRBV5-5 and TRBJ2-7; the D gene is possibly TRBD2 (5 bases). The germline V and J ends were trimmed by 2 bases and 2 bases, with 14 bases remaining between them. In germline, CDR1 is SGHKS, CDR2 YYEKEE (reference sequence). This CDR3 is 15 amino acids long. This CDR3 is CASSFFLADPYEQYF. CDR3 DNA: TGTGCCAGCAGCTTCTTTCTAGCCGATCCCTACGAGCAGTACTTC.

The rearrangement links TRBV6-5 to TRBJ1-3; TRBD1 is a possible D gene (6 bases). V was shortened by 6 bases and J by 2 bases, with 8 bases between the two germline ends. Germline V gene lookup returns CDR1 MNHEY and CDR2 SVGAGI. The CDR3 length is 13 residues. For the CDR3, the DNA is TGTGCCAGCAGGGACAGTCCTGGAAACACCATATATTTT. The encoded protein is CASRDSPGNTIYF.

This sequence joins TRBV5-1 and TRBJ1-1; D is ambiguous. Germline V CDR1 and CDR2: SGHRS, YFSETQ. Trimming shortened V by 3 bases and J by 1 base, and 10 bases separated the two germline ends. This CDR3 region has 14 residues. CDR3 amino acids: CASSSETGNTEAFF. CDR3 DNA: TGCGCCAGCAGCTCGGAGACGGGGAACACTGAAGCTTTCTTT.

This chain links TRBV19 with TRBJ2-3; 7 nucleotides match TRBD1. Trimming at V came to 4 bases and at J to 2 bases, leaving 12 bases not matched to a gene. Per germline, CDR1 LNHDA and CDR2 SQIVND (reference sequence). This CDR3 contains 17 residues. The CDR3 DNA is TGTGCCAGTAGTAGCCAAAGACAGGGCACCTTCACAGATACGCAGTATTTT. It is translated as CASSSQRQGTFTDTQYF.

This chain connects TRBV5-6 to TRBJ2-7, with a tentative D call TRBD1 (6 bases). Trimming took 2 bases from V and 5 from J, leaving 8 bases between them. The CDR3 sequence is 12 residues long. Germline V gene sequence: CDR1 SGHDT, CDR2 YYEEEE. CDR3 coding DNA: TGTGCCAGCAGCTTCCCAGGGGACGAGCAGTACTTC. It encodes CASSFPGDEQYF.

V usage is TRBV6-1 and J usage is TRBJ1-6; tentative D call: TRBD1 (5 bases). CDR1 is MNHNS, CDR2 SASEGT, per germline. The V and J ends lost 0 bases and 10 bases respectively, with 22 bases between them. The CDR3 length is 18 residues. Written as DNA, the CDR3 is TGTGCCAGCAGTGAAGCTTCTGGGGCTAAACCAAGCCGGTCACCCCTCCACTTT. Amino acids: CASSEASGAKPSRSPLHF.

The genes are TRBV5-1 and TRBJ1-5, with D unresolved. The CDR3 consists of 14 residues. Trimming removed 1 base at V and 3 bases at J, with 8 bases between. Germline CDR1 is SGHRS and CDR2 is YFSETQ. CDR3: CASSLSSPNQPQHF. In nucleotides, the CDR3 is TGCGCCAGCAGCTTGAGCTCCCCCAATCAGCCCCAGCATTTT.

This sequence joins TRBV6-2 or TRBV6-3 and TRBJ2-4; 8 nucleotides align to TRBD2. This CDR3 comprises 16 residues. Germline V gene sequence: CDR1 MNHEY, CDR2 SVGEGT. The V and J ends lost 2 bases and 0 bases, in that order; junction bases with no gene match: 3. CDR3 amino acids: CASSYPLAGAKNIQYF. CDR3 DNA: TGTGCCAGCAGTTACCCCCTAGCGGGAGCCAAAAACATTCAGTACTTC.

V usage is TRBV4-1 and J usage is TRBJ2-3, with 7 nucleotides matching TRBD2. CDR3 length: 17 residues. The V gene's germline CDR1 is MGHRA and CDR2 YSYEKL. The V gene end was trimmed by 4 bases and the J gene end by 2 bases; junction bases not matched to a gene: 12. The CDR3 is CASSRLATRHDTDTQYF. CDR3 nucleotide sequence: TGCGCCAGCAGCCGACTAGCCACGCGCCACGACACAGATACGCAGTATTTT.

The gene calls are TRBV24-1 and TRBJ2-3; 7 bases match TRBD1. Per germline, CDR1 KGHDR and CDR2 SFDVKD. The CDR3 runs to 16 residues. V lost 4 bases, J lost 0 bases, and 6 bases stayed unmatched. CDR3 in DNA: TGTGCCACCAGTGAACCCGGGACAGCTAGCACAGATACGCAGTATTTT. Amino acids: CATSEPGTASTDTQYF.

The gene calls are TRBV3-1 (or the pseudogene TRBV3-2) and TRBJ2-1, with no clear D. CDR3 length: 13 residues. Germline V CDR1 and CDR2: LGHDT, YNNKEL (reference sequence). V lost 3 bases and J 6 bases, leaving 9 bases between the germline ends. CDR3 residues: CASSHLSGNEQFF. For the CDR3, the DNA is TGTGCCAGCAGCCACCTGTCGGGCAATGAGCAGTTCTTC.

The chain employs TRBV5-1 and TRBJ2-1, with 9 positions matching TRBD1. Germline-derived CDR1 and CDR2 are SGHRS and YFSETQ. Trimming took 5 bases from V and 4 from J; bases not matched to a gene: 4. CDR3 length: 14 amino acids. The CDR3 is CASRSGQGYNEQFF. The DNA of the CDR3 is TGCGCCAGCAGGTCGGGACAGGGTTACAATGAGCAGTTCTTC.

In its sample, this clone was seen once. The chain carries TRBV12-5 and TRBJ1-6; 9 bases agree with TRBD1. V shed 0 bases, J shed 12 bases, and the junction held 6 bases outside the gene matches. Per germline, CDR1 LGHNT and CDR2 FRNRAP. The CDR3 runs 15 residues. CDR3 loop: CASGLVPGQGRPLHF. Here the CDR3 DNA reads TGTGCTAGTGGTTTGGTCCCGGGACAGGGAAGACCCCTCCACTTT.

V gene TRBV28 combines with J gene TRBJ2-7; the D gene is possibly TRBD2 (5 bases). Germline V gene data show CDR1 as MDHEN and CDR2 as SYDVKM. The CDR3 runs 12 residues. The ends were cut back, 6 bases at V and 5 bases at J, with 11 bases in the middle. The CDR3 loop is CASSYGMNEQYF. In nucleotides, the CDR3 is TGTGCCAGCAGCTACGGGATGAACGAGCAGTACTTC.

V usage is TRBV19 and J usage is TRBJ1-5; D is unclear. The V end lost 3 bases, the J end lost 0 bases, and 9 bases lay between the germline ends. Germline assignment: CDR1 LNHDA and CDR2 SQIVND (reference sequence). There are 15 residues in the CDR3. CDR3 residues: CASSIWHSSNQPQHF. The CDR3 nucleotides are TGTGCCAGTAGTATCTGGCACAGTAGCAATCAGCCCCAGCATTTT.

This chain joins TRBV7-9 and TRBJ2-5, with 8 bases aligning to TRBD2. V lost 5 bases, J lost 5 bases, and 10 bases stayed unmatched. CDR1 and CDR2 from the germline V gene are SEHNR and FQNEAQ (reference sequence). The CDR3 is made up of 15 amino acids. The CDR3 loop is CASSAGTGGSETQYF. Here the CDR3 DNA reads TGTGCCAGCAGCGCAGGGACGGGGGGGTCGGAGACCCAGTACTTC.

The chain is built from TRBV28 and TRBJ2-7, with TRBD2 identical over 11 bases. Germline CDR1 is MDHEN and CDR2 is SYDVKM. V trimming: 7 bases; J trimming: 1 base; junction bases outside the gene matches: 9. The CDR3 is 16 residues long. CDR3 sequence reads: CASTPTSGRDSYEQYF. The CDR3 DNA is TGTGCCAGCACCCCTACTAGCGGGAGAGATTCCTACGAGCAGTACTTC.

The gene calls are TRBV4-1 and TRBJ2-7; D is undetermined. Per germline, CDR1 MGHRA and CDR2 YSYEKL. CDR3 length: 15 amino acids. The V end lost 3 bases, the J end lost 2 bases, and 14 bases lay between the germline ends. The CDR3 bases are TGCGCCAGCAGCCAGAAAACAGCCGGAACCTACGAGCAGTACTTC. It codes for CASSQKTAGTYEQYF.